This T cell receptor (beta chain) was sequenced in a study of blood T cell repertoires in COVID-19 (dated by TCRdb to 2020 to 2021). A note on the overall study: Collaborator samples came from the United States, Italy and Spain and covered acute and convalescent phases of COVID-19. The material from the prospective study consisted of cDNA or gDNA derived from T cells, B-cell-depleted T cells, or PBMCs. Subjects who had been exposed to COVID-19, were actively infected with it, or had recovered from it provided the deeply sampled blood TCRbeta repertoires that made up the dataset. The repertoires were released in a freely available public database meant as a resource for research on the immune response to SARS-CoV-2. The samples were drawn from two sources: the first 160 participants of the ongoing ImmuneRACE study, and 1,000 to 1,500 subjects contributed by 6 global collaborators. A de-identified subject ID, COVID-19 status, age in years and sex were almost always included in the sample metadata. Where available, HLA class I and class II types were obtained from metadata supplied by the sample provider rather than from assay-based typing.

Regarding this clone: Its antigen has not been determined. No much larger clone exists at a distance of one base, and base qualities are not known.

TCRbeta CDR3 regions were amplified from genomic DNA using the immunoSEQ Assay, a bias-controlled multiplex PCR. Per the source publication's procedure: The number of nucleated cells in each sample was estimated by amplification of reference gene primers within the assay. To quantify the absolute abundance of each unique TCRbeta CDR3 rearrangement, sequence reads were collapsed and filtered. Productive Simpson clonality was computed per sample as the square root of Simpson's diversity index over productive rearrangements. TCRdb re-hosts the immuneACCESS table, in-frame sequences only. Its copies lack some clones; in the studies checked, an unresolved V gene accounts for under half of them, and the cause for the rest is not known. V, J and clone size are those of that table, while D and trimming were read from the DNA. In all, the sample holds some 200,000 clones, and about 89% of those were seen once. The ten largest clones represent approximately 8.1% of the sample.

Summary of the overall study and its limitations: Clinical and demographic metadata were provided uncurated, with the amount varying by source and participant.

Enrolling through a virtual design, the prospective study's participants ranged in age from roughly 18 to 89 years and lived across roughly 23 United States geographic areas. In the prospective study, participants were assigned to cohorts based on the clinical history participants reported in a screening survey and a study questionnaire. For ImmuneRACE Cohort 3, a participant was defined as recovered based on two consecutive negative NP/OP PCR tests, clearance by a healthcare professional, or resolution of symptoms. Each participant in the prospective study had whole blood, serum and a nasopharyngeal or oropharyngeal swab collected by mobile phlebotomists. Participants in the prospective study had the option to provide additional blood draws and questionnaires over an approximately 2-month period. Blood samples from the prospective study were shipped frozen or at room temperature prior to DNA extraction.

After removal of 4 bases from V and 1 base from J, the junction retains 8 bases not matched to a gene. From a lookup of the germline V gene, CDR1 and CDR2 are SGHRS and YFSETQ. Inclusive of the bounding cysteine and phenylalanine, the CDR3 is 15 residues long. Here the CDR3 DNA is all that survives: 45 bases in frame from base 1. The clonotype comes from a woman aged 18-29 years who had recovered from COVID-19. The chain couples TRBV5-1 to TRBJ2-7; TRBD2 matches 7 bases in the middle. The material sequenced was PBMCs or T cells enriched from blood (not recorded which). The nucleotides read TGCGCCAGCAGCGGGGAATTCGGGGGGTCCTACGAGCAGTACTTC. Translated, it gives CASSGEFGGSYEQYF.